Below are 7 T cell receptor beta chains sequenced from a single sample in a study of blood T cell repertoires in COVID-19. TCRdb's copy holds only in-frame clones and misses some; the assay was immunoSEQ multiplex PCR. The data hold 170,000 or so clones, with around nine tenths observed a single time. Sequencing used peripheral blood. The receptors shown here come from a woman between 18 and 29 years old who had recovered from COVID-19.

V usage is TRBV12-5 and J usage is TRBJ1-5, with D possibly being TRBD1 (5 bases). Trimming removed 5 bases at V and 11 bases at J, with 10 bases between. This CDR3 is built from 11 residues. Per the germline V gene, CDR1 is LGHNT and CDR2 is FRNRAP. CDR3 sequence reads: CASGRGRAQHF. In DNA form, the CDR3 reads TGTGCTAGTGGTAGGGGCAGGGCCCAGCATTTT.

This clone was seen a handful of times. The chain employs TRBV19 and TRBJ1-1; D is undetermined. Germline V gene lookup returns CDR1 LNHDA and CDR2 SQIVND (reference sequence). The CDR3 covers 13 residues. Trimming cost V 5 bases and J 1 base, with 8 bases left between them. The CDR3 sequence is CASSHPENTEAFF. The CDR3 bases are TGTGCCAGTAGTCATCCAGAGAACACTGAAGCTTTCTTT.

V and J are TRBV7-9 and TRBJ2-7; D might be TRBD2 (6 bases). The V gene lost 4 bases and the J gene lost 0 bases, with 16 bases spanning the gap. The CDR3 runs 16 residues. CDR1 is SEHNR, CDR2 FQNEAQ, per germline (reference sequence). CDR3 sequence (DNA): TGTGCCAGCAGCTATTTTAGCGGAGAGAGCTCCTACGAGCAGTACTTC. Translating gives CASSYFSGESSYEQYF.

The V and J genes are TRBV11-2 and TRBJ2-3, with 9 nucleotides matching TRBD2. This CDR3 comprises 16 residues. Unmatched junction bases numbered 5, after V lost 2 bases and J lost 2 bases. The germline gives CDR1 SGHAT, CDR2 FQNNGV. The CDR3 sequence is CASSLSSGSPTDTQYF. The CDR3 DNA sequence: TGTGCCAGCAGCTTAAGTAGCGGGAGTCCCACAGATACGCAGTATTTT.

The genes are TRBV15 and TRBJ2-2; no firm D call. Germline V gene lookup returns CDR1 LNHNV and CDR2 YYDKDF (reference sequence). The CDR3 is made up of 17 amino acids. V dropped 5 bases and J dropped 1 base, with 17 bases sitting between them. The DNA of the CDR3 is TGTGCCACCAGCTTGGTTTCCGCGGATCAGAACACCGGGGAGCTGTTTTTT. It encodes CATSLVSADQNTGELFF.

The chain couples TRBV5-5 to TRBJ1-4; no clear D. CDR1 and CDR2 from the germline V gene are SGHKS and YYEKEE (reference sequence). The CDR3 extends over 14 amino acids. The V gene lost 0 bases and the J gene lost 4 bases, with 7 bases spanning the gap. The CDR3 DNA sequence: TGTGCCAGCAGCTTGGGGCAGAATAATGAAAAACTGTTTTTT. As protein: CASSLGQNNEKLFF.

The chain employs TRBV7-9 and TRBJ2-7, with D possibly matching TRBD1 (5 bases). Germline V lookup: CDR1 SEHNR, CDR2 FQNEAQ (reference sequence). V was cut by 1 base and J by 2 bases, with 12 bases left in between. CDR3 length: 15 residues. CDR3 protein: CASSLDSGAPYEQYV. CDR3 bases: TGTGCCAGCAGCTTAGATAGTGGGGCCCCCTACGAGCAGTACGTC.